These 29 T cell receptor beta chains were all obtained from the same sample, sequenced in a study of spatial heterogeneity in lung cancer. TCRdb called the 5' RACE reads again in MiXCR, with one record for every CDR3 protein. Of tens of thousands of distinct CDR3 sequences detected, roughly 4.5% appear once; the ten largest clones hold about 37%. Time point reported: sample taken at primary tumor resection. From tumor, nontumor lung or frozen PBMC, whole RNA was taken unsorted for sequencing. The sequencing here drew on PBMCs, taken at surgery. These receptors all come from a male donor with early-stage non-small cell lung cancer.

This clonotype was picked up many times. The chain carries TRBV5-1 and TRBJ2-5; D possibly corresponds to TRBD2 (5 bases). Trimming left V 4 bases short and J 4 bases short, with 8 bases between. The CDR3 consists of 12 residues. Germline CDR1 reads SGHRS; CDR2 reads YFSETQ. CDR3 residues: CASSGAGETQYF. In nucleotides, the CDR3 is TGCGCCAGCAGCGGCGCGGGAGAGACCCAGTACTTC.

This clonotype was found many times. The gene calls are TRBV3-1 and TRBJ2-1, with D hard to call. The germline V gene encodes CDR1 LGHDT and CDR2 YNNKEL (reference sequence). The CDR3 totals 17 residues. The ends were cut back, 1 base at V and 1 base at J, with 14 bases in the middle. CDR3 DNA: TGTGCCAGCAGCCAAGGGGCAGGTCGGTGGTCCTACAATGAGCAGTTCTTC. Translated: CASSQGAGRWSYNEQFF.

This clonotype was counted ten times or more. The genes are TRBV6-5 and TRBJ1-1; unclear D gene. The CDR3 consists of 15 residues. Germline CDR1 and CDR2: MNHEY and SVGAGI. V lost 0 bases, J lost 2 bases, and 10 bases lay in between. CDR3 DNA sequence: TGTGCCAGCAGTTACTCGAAGGCAGCAAACACTGAAGCTTTCTTT. Its protein is CASSYSKAANTEAFF.

This clonotype was counted many times. This sequence joins TRBV7-2 and TRBJ2-1; TRBD2 matches 11 bases. Germline V gene lookup returns CDR1 SGHTA and CDR2 FQGNSA. After removal of 4 bases from V and 13 bases from J, the junction contained 6 bases not matched to a gene. The CDR3 contains 13 residues. The CDR3 nucleotides are TGTGCCAGCAGCTCTGATAGCGGGAGGGCCCAGTTCTTC. Translating it yields CASSSDSGRAQFF.

This clonotype appeared many times. The chain carries TRBV11-1 and TRBJ2-2, with D maybe TRBD2 (5 bases). CDR1 and CDR2 (germline): SGHAT, FQDESV (reference sequence). V lost 4 bases, J lost 6 bases, and 15 bases lay in between. CDR3 size: 15 residues. The chain's CDR3 is CASSSGLIGAGELFF. The CDR3 coding sequence is TGTGCCAGCAGCTCGGGCCTCATCGGGGCCGGGGAGCTGTTTTTT.

This clonotype came up many times. The chain joins TRBV28 to TRBJ2-5; the D is unclear. The CDR3 has 11 residues. V was clipped by 8 bases and J by 0 bases, with 4 bases between them. Germline values: CDR1 MDHEN, CDR2 SYDVKM. DNA of the CDR3: TGTGCCAGCCATTACCAAGAGACCCAGTACTTC. Protein sequence: CASHYQETQYF. The full variable domain, its missing parts supplied by reference TRBV28 and TRBJ2-5, is DVKVTQSSRYLVKRTGEKVFLECVQDMDHENMFWYRQDPGLGLRLIYFSYDVKMKEKGDIPEGYSVSREKKERFSLILESASTNQTSMYLCASHYQETQYFGPGTRLLVL.

The chain has TRBV7-9 and TRBJ2-2; D unresolved. Germline V gene data show CDR1 as SEHNR and CDR2 as FQNEAQ (reference sequence). This CDR3 comprises 14 residues. With 1 base removed from V and 5 bases from J, the gap between germline ends came to 8 bases. The CDR3 DNA reads TGTGCCAGCAGCTTAGGGGCCTTAACCGGGGAGCTGTTTTTT. It translates to CASSLGALTGELFF.

CDR3 DNA sequence: TGTGCCAGCAGCTTCGGTAGAACCAGCTCCTACGAGCAGTACTTC. It is translated as CASSFGRTSSYEQYF. The V call is TRBV11-2, the J call TRBJ2-7, with no clear D. From germline, CDR1 is SGHAT and CDR2 FQNNGV. The V end lost 3 bases, the J end lost 0 bases, and 12 bases lay between the germline ends. The CDR3 runs to 15 residues.

This clonotype occurred many times. The chain is built from TRBV5-1 and TRBJ1-5, with D perhaps matching TRBD1 (5 bases). The V end was cut by 5 bases, the J end by 1 base, with 10 bases between. CDR1 is SGHRS, CDR2 YFSETQ, per germline. This CDR3 contains 14 residues. CDR3 loop: CASREGLSNQPQHF. CDR3 DNA sequence: TGCGCCAGCAGAGAGGGGTTGAGCAATCAGCCCCAGCATTTT.

This clonotype was seen repeatedly, ten times or more. The rearrangement joins TRBV12-5 to TRBJ1-2, with 9 bases identical to TRBD1. CDR1 is LGHNT and CDR2 is FRNRAP in the germline V gene. This CDR3 comprises 17 residues. The V gene end was trimmed by 6 bases and the J gene end by 6 bases; junction bases not matched to a gene: 17. The CDR3 DNA is TGTGCTAGTGGCCGAAGCAGTCCCGGGACAGGGTTGAATGGCTACACCTTC. Residues: CASGRSSPGTGLNGYTF. Supplemented by reference TRBV12-5 and TRBJ1-2, the full variable domain reads DARVTQTPRHKVTEMGQEVTMRCQPILGHNTVFWYRQTMMQGLELLAYFRNRAPLDDSGMPKDRFSAEMPDATLATLKIQPSEPRDSAVYFCASGRSSPGTGLNGYTFGSGTRLTVV.

In its sample, this clonotype was seen many times. The chain recombines TRBV28 with TRBJ1-3; D unresolved. The ends were cut back, 6 bases at V and 7 bases at J, with 7 bases in the middle. Germline values: CDR1 MDHEN, CDR2 SYDVKM. The CDR3 runs to 11 residues. CDR3 DNA sequence: TGTGCCAGCAGCAAGGTTAACACCATATATTTT. Translating it yields CASSKVNTIYF.

In this sample, this clonotype turned up many times. V and J are TRBV2 and TRBJ1-1, with D unresolved. The germline V gene has CDR1 SNHLY and CDR2 FYNNEI. Trimming left V 4 bases short and J 7 bases short, with 13 bases between. The CDR3 loop spans 13 amino acids. The chain's CDR3 is CASSVDFAGEAFF. The CDR3 nucleotides are TGTGCCAGCAGTGTGGACTTCGCGGGTGAAGCTTTCTTT.

This clonotype was recorded many times. The chain employs TRBV20-1 and TRBJ1-2, with no clear D. This CDR3 is built from 15 residues. V was trimmed by 0 bases and J by 2 bases, leaving 13 bases between them. Germline loops: CDR1 DFQATT, CDR2 SNEGSKA (reference sequence). For the CDR3, the DNA is TGCAGTGCTAGAGATCCCCGGGAATCGAACTATGGCTACACCTTC. Its translation is CSARDPRESNYGYTF.

V gene TRBV10-3 combines with J gene TRBJ2-3; maybe TRBD1 (6 bases). CDR3 length equals 14 residues. Germline assignment: CDR1 ENHRY and CDR2 SYGVKD. Trimming took off 6 bases at V and 1 base at J, with 11 bases between the two ends. As DNA, the CDR3 is TGTGCCATCAGCCTTCCAGGGGGCACAGATACGCAGTATTTT. Translating it yields CAISLPGGTDTQYF.

The V gene is TRBV6-2 or TRBV6-3, the J gene TRBJ2-1; 7 positions agree with TRBD2. Germline V gene data show CDR1 as MNHEY and CDR2 as SVGEGT. Losses at the gene ends were 5 bases for V and 1 base for J; bases not matched to a gene: 5. CDR3 length: 15 residues. CDR3 bases: TGTGCCAGCAGTGTAGGACTAGGGTCCTACAATGAGCAGTTCTTC. Its protein is CASSVGLGSYNEQFF.

This clonotype was counted ten times or more. V gene TRBV6-6 combines with J gene TRBJ1-6; D is uncertain. Trimming removed 8 bases at V and 10 bases at J, with 15 bases between. The germline gives CDR1 MNHNY, CDR2 SVGAGI (reference sequence). This CDR3 contains 13 residues. The DNA of the CDR3 is TGTGCCAGCTTTCAGCTGGCCTGGTCACCCCTCCACTTT. Translated, it gives CASFQLAWSPLHF.

This clonotype was observed at least ten times. The chain's CDR3 is CASNQGARGTEAFF. The CDR3 coding sequence is TGTGCCAGCAACCAGGGGGCGCGTGGCACTGAAGCTTTCTTT. V usage is TRBV7-2 and J usage is TRBJ1-1, with 8 bases matching TRBD1. The CDR3 totals 14 residues. Germline lookup yields CDR1 SGHTA and CDR2 FQGNSA. The trim removed 7 bases at V and 4 bases at J, leaving 8 bases unmatched.

This clonotype was seen ten or more times. J is TRBJ1-2 and V is TRBV30; 7 bases align to TRBD1. Trimming cost V 0 bases and J 4 bases; bases outside gene matches: 8. The CDR3 spans 15 residues. Germline CDR1 reads GTSNPN; CDR2 reads SVGIG (reference sequence). The CDR3 DNA sequence: TGTGCCTGGAGTGTACCTCGACAGGGCGTCTATGGCTACACCTTC. Amino acid sequence: CAWSVPRQGVYGYTF.

This clonotype was picked up a small number of times. The chain joins TRBV7-3 to TRBJ2-1, with 7 bases aligning to TRBD2. The CDR3 length is 15 residues. Losses at the gene ends were 1 base for V and 4 bases for J; bases not matched to a gene: 4. Germline lookup yields CDR1 SGHTA and CDR2 FQGTGA. The chain's CDR3 is CASSLSSSGYNEQFF. The CDR3 DNA sequence: TGTGCCAGCAGCTTAAGTTCTAGCGGTTACAATGAGCAGTTCTTC.

This clonotype was seen more than once but under ten times. The chain recombines TRBV20-1 with TRBJ2-7; 12 bases match TRBD2. Germline-derived CDR1 and CDR2 are DFQATT and SNEGSKA (reference sequence). This CDR3 spans 11 amino acids. Trimming took 8 bases from V and 12 from J; bases not matched to a gene: 8. The CDR3 nucleotides are TGCAGTACGAGGACTAGCGGGACTCTGTACTTC. It is translated as CSTRTSGTLYF.

This clonotype was counted at least ten times. The DNA of the CDR3 is TGTGCCAGTAGTTACAGGGTGAACACCGGGGAGCTGTTTTTT. Translated, it gives CASSYRVNTGELFF. This chain uses TRBV19 with TRBJ2-2, with D possibly TRBD1 on 6 matching bases. The CDR3 consists of 14 residues. The germline V gene has CDR1 LNHDA and CDR2 SQIVND (reference sequence). V was clipped by 5 bases and J by 1 base, with 8 bases between them.

This clonotype was seen many times. This chain connects TRBV28 to TRBJ1-2; D may be TRBD1 (5 bases). V dropped 6 bases and J dropped 10 bases, with 12 bases sitting between them. This CDR3 contains 11 residues. The V gene's germline CDR1 is MDHEN and CDR2 SYDVKM. CDR3 loop: CASRGGFNYTF. The CDR3 DNA reads TGTGCCAGCAGGGGGGGGTTTAACTACACCTTC.

This clonotype was observed at least ten times. This chain connects TRBV7-6 to TRBJ2-3; a weak D match, TRBD2 (6 bases). CDR1 is SGHVS and CDR2 is FNYEAQ in the germline V gene. The CDR3 extends over 16 amino acids. V was pared by 3 bases and J by 6 bases, with 19 bases between. This CDR3 is CASSFLNGGAGDTQYF. As DNA, the CDR3 is TGTGCCAGCAGCTTTCTGAACGGCGGGGCAGGCGATACGCAGTATTTT.

This clonotype has a count of ten or more. The chain has TRBV5-1 and TRBJ2-3; 7 nucleotides match TRBD1. The ends lost 0 bases at V and 2 bases at J; junction bases unmatched: 3. Looked up from germline, CDR1 is SGHRS and CDR2 is YFSETQ. CDR3 size: 15 residues. CDR3: CASSLAGQNTDTQYF. The CDR3 DNA sequence: TGCGCCAGCAGCTTGGCGGGACAGAACACAGATACGCAGTATTTT. Combining the CDR3 with reference TRBV5-1 and TRBJ2-3 gives the whole variable domain KAGVTQTPRYLIKTRGQQVTLSCSPISGHRSVSWYQQTPGQGLQFLFEYFSETQRNKGNFPGRFSGRQFSNSRSEMNVSTLELGDSALYLCASSLAGQNTDTQYFGPGTRLTVL.

In this sample, this clonotype turned up many times. V is TRBV20-1 and J is TRBJ2-5; 11 nucleotides match TRBD2. Germline V gives CDR1 DFQATT, CDR2 SNEGSKA (reference sequence). This CDR3 is 16 amino acids long. V trimming: 5 bases; J trimming: 6 bases; junction bases outside the gene matches: 14. CDR3 nucleotides: TGCAGTGCTGGACTACCGGGACTAGCGGCAAAGAAGACCCAGTACTTC. Translated: CSAGLPGLAAKKTQYF.

This clonotype was seen at least ten times. The rearrangement joins TRBV28 to TRBJ1-6; D not certain. The CDR3 sequence is 16 residues long. Looked up from germline, CDR1 is MDHEN and CDR2 is SYDVKM. Trimming cost V 5 bases and J 5 bases, with 16 bases left between them. CDR3 in amino acids: CASSRTSQNHNSPLHF. The CDR3 region has the DNA TGTGCCAGCAGTCGAACATCCCAGAATCATAATTCACCCCTCCACTTT.

There are many counts of this clonotype. The chain is built from TRBV29-1 and TRBJ1-5; D is uncertain. CDR3 length: 13 amino acids. Trimming removed 4 bases from V and 3 bases from J, with 10 bases in between. CDR1 is SQVTM and CDR2 is ANQGSEA in the germline V gene. CDR3 in amino acids: CSVVGGPNQPQHF. Here the CDR3 DNA reads TGCAGCGTTGTCGGAGGACCCAATCAGCCCCAGCATTTT.

This clonotype occurred a few times. V usage is TRBV4-3 and J usage is TRBJ2-3; 13 positions match TRBD2. In germline, CDR1 is LGHNA, CDR2 YSLEER. Trimming cost V 5 bases and J 5 bases; bases outside gene matches: 19. The CDR3 covers 20 residues. The CDR3 sequence: CASSYQLAGGPEVHGDTQYF. The CDR3 coding sequence is TGCGCCAGCAGCTACCAACTAGCGGGAGGGCCGGAGGTGCACGGAGATACGCAGTATTTT.

This clonotype has a count of ten or more. This sequence joins TRBV10-3 and TRBJ2-5; 11 bases are shared with TRBD1. The CDR3 loop spans 14 amino acids. The germline V gene has CDR1 ENHRY and CDR2 SYGVKD. The V segment lost 5 bases and the J segment 2 bases; nucleotides outside the gene matches: 1. CDR3 nucleotides: TGTGCCATCAGTAGGGACAGGGGGCAAGAGACCCAGTACTTC. Translation gives CAISRDRGQETQYF.